The source of this TCR beta chain is a study of naive and memory T cell subsets (dated by TCRdb to the late 2010s). Regarding the study in general: The figure summarizing these samples reported some 10 blood donors, 7 tuberculin skin test biopsies and 3 saline control biopsies. Usually PCR2 was run as a SYBR Green qPCR and stopped at a set threshold, although low-input samples could use end-point PCR (roughly 6 cycles) instead. The study at large found these results: The RNA-based method was acknowledged to be potentially sensitive to changes in TCR transcripts with T cell activation and differentiation.

CDR1 DFQATT and CDR2 SNEGSKA were looked up in the germline V gene (reference sequence). The CDR3 goes from the cysteine to the phenylalanine over 16 residues. Here the CDR3 DNA is all that survives: 48 bases in frame from base 1. V and J lose 6 bases and 0 bases, and a span of 18 bases separates them. Library generation was performed with 5' RACE. The ligated cDNA was amplified in four rounds of PCR with nested alpha and beta constant region primers together with the SP2 primer. For the blood and skin samples, TCR RNA was reverse transcribed with SuperScript IV using primers for the alpha and beta constant regions. Using T4 RNA ligase 1, an oligonucleotide carrying both the Illumina SP2 primer and a UMI was ligated onto the 3' end of the cDNA. To prevent hairpin formation, the 12-nucleotide UMI was made up of two random hexamers with an eight-base spacer between them. From the second PCR onward, TCR alpha and beta chain libraries were processed separately and dual indexed for multiplexing. After pooling, the indexed libraries were analyzed by capillary electrophoresis and sequenced on either an Illumina MiSeq or NextSeq. Libraries were spiked with PhiX DNA at about 5-7.5% so that base diversity was increased and cluster recognition was improved. The published analysis was carried out like this. Demultiplexor took UMIs from read 2, joined the UMIs to the TCR sequence from read 1, and separated reads according to sample indices. V and J genes and V-J junctions were identified by Decombinator, which gave every TCR a five-part identifier that included V and J deletions. UMIs were used by Collapsinator to correct sequencing errors and PCR amplification heterogeneity, so that a UMI-based abundance was obtained for each TCR. CDR3Translator turned identifiers into nucleotide sequence, translated the nucleotide sequence into amino acids, and pulled out CDR3 regions based on terminal motifs. Error-corrected alpha and beta TCR counts from blood and skin were compared after normalization to input RNA amount. TCRdb handled the public reads itself, with Q25 trimming in fastp and clone calling in MiXCR, and kept productive beta chains. Rows matching on CDR3 protein sequence are summarized as one entry with the most common DNA and genes. The authors' filters were not applied to this entry. Counted in this sample were about 48,000 distinct CDR3 sequences; about 4.8% of them appeared once. The ten largest account for 0.7% to 0.9% of the sample.

The study reported a robust and sensitive protocol to amplify, sequence and analyze TCRs, based on 3' ligation of a UMI-containing oligonucleotide to TCR cDNA. For whole blood analysis, approximately 2.5 ml of peripheral blood was collected from healthy adult volunteers into Tempus tubes, and RNA was extracted following the manufacturer's instructions. Before reverse transcription, total RNA that had not been cell sorted was treated with RQ1 DNase, with a target input of roughly 1 to 1,100 ng. To check how robust the pipeline was in samples where T cells make up a minority population, libraries were built from skin biopsies and whole blood. This clonotype was detected many times. Its antigen target is currently unknown. Qualities for individual bases were not recorded, and no much larger clone is one base off.

The origin of this receptor is a female donor in good health. The rearrangement combines TRBV20-1 with TRBJ2-1; TRBD2 is possibly the D segment (5 matching bases). The bases are TGCAGTGCCCCCGATGGGCGGGTAAGCTCCTACAATGAGCAGTTCTTC. Protein translation: CSAPDGRVSSYNEQFF.